This paragraph reports one T cell receptor (beta chain). This specimen belongs to a study of blood T cell repertoires in COVID-19. Trimming at V came to 2 bases and at J to 3 bases, leaving 14 bases not matched to a gene. Germline V CDR1 and CDR2: MGHRA, YSYEKL. CDR3 length: 19 residues. Libraries were prepared by immunoSEQ multiplex PCR; TCRdb keeps only in-frame clonotypes and omits some of them. The table lists 90,000 to 150,000 clones, 60% to 85% of them singletons, with under 1% in the top ten. The TCR originated in a human donor with acute or convalescent COVID-19. The donor label of this sample is uncertain. The specimen sequenced was peripheral blood. The rearrangement links TRBV4-1 to TRBJ2-4, with 9 positions matching TRBD1. Here the CDR3 reads CASSQTPGTGLFGKNIQYF. In DNA form, the CDR3 reads TGCGCCAGCAGCCAAACCCCCGGGACAGGGCTTTTCGGCAAAAACATTCAGTACTTC.